The 11 T cell receptor beta chains below come from one sample, sequenced in a study of blood T cell repertoires in COVID-19. Libraries were prepared by immunoSEQ multiplex PCR; TCRdb keeps only in-frame clonotypes and omits some of them. Of around 40,000 clones in the sample, 85% to 95% were seen once. Sequences were obtained from peripheral blood. Receptor source: a human donor with active COVID-19. The donor label of this sample is uncertain.

This chain links TRBV6-5 with TRBJ2-7; 8 positions agree with TRBD1. The CDR3 is 14 amino acids. Trimming removed 6 bases from V and 3 bases from J; junction bases left unmatched: 7. Per germline, CDR1 MNHEY and CDR2 SVGAGI. The CDR3 is CASSSDRGFYEQYF. DNA for the CDR3: TGTGCCAGCAGCTCCGACAGGGGATTCTACGAGCAGTACTTC.

In the case of this clone: A read error may produce the germline difference seen at one junction end. The chain uses TRBV4-1 and TRBJ2-1, with 7 bases lining up with TRBD1. The CDR3 length is 15 residues. Germline assignment: CDR1 MGHRA and CDR2 YSYEKL. CDR3 DNA: TGCGCCAGCAGCCAAGGGTGGGACAGTCGTTCTCCCGGAGTCTTC. Its protein product is CASSQGWDSRSPGVF.

The rearrangement uses TRBV7-2 and TRBJ2-5; 7 positions agree with TRBD2. Trimming at V came to 4 bases and at J to 5 bases, leaving 4 bases not matched to a gene. CDR1 SGHTA and CDR2 FQGNSA come from the germline V gene. This CDR3 is built from 13 residues. The CDR3 DNA is TGTGCCAGCAGCTGGGCCGGGGGGGAGACCCAGTACTTC. Translated: CASSWAGGETQYF.

This chain links TRBV18 with TRBJ1-4; 8 positions match TRBD1. The CDR3 consists of 14 residues. V shed 2 bases and J 5 bases; nucleotides not matched to a gene: 1. The V gene's germline CDR1 is KGHSH and CDR2 LQKENI. The CDR3 DNA reads TGTGCCAGCTCACCAGGGACAGGAAATGAAAAACTGTTTTTT. Translating it yields CASSPGTGNEKLFF. The complete variable domain, with remaining parts taken from reference TRBV18 and TRBJ1-4, reads NAGVMQNPRHLVRRRGQEARLRCSPMKGHSHVYWYRQLPEEGLKFMVYLQKENIIDESGMPKERFSAEFPKEGPSILRIQQVVRGDSAAYFCASSPGTGNEKLFFGSGTQLSVL.

About this clone itself: At one boundary the junction diverges from the germline segment, which might be a read error. The chain joins TRBV6-5 to TRBJ2-3, with 12 bases matching TRBD2. The germline CDR1 and CDR2 sequences are MNHEY and SVGAGI. The CDR3 loop spans 15 amino acids. The CDR3 DNA reads TGTGCCAGCAGGCGGGGACTAGCGGGCACGGATACGCAGTATTTT. It translates to CASRRGLAGTDTQYF.

The chain recombines TRBV11-3 with TRBJ2-5; D may be TRBD2 (6 bases). The CDR3 is made up of 14 amino acids. Germline CDR1 reads SGHNT; CDR2 reads YENEEA. The V gene lost 1 base and the J gene lost 4 bases, with 10 bases spanning the gap. The CDR3 coding sequence is TGTGCCAGCAGCTTAGTGGGAGGATTAGAGACCCAGTACTTC. It encodes CASSLVGGLETQYF.

This clone was seen just once. The chain joins TRBV5-4 to TRBJ2-1; 12 nucleotides align to TRBD2. Unmatched junction bases numbered 5, after V lost 4 bases and J lost 0 bases. CDR1 and CDR2 (germline): SGHNT, YYREEE (reference sequence). This CDR3 has 17 amino acids. The CDR3 loop reads CASSPTSGSFSYNEQFF. The CDR3 DNA sequence: TGTGCCAGCAGCCCGACTAGCGGGAGCTTCTCCTACAATGAGCAGTTCTTC.

The chain joins TRBV2 to TRBJ2-5; TRBD1 is a possible D gene (5 bases). Germline V gives CDR1 SNHLY, CDR2 FYNNEI. This CDR3 is 13 amino acids long. V was cut by 7 bases and J by 14 bases, with 23 bases left in between. CDR3 protein: CASKSAVGAGLYF. CDR3 in DNA: TGTGCCAGCAAATCGGCTGTTGGGGCTGGGCTCTACTTC.

This chain joins TRBV11-2 and TRBJ1-1, with D uncertain. Trimming took off 5 bases at V and 4 bases at J, with 8 bases between the two ends. Germline values: CDR1 SGHAT, CDR2 FQNNGV. The CDR3 runs to 12 residues. Written as DNA, the CDR3 is TGTGCCAGCAGCCGGGTGGTCACTGAAGCTTTCTTT. Its translation: CASSRVVTEAFF.

The chain couples TRBV6-5 to TRBJ2-2, with 7 bases identical to TRBD2. The CDR3 runs 14 residues. Trimming at V came to 4 bases and at J to 4 bases, leaving 3 bases not matched to a gene. Germline values: CDR1 MNHEY, CDR2 SVGAGI. The CDR3 bases are TGTGCCAGCAGTTCCGGGACTACCACCGGGGAGCTGTTTTTT. Its protein product is CASSSGTTTGELFF.

The table lists this clone with a few counts. J is TRBJ1-1 and V is TRBV25-1; possibly TRBD1 for D (6 bases). In germline, CDR1 is MGHDK, CDR2 SYGVNS. The CDR3 consists of 13 residues. V was trimmed by 6 bases and J by 7 bases, leaving 15 bases between them. This chain's CDR3 is CASRRGAGDEAFF. In nucleotides, the CDR3 is TGTGCCAGCAGGCGGGGGGCGGGGGATGAAGCTTTCTTT.